This TCR beta chain was recovered during a study of cytomegalovirus exposure and HLA in healthy donors. PCR was performed using 60 Vbeta and 13 Jbeta primers. The assay was immunoSEQ multiplex PCR, and TCRdb's table has in-frame clones only and misses some. The sample lists approximately 150,000 clones, 73% occurring once. In germline, CDR1 is MNHEY, CDR2 SMNVEV (reference sequence). Losses at the gene ends were 6 bases for V and 7 bases for J; bases not matched to a gene: 7. The CDR3 spans 14 residues. The TCR originated in a woman between 18 and 29 years old in good health and CMV-seronegative. V is TRBV27 and J is TRBJ1-5; TRBD1 aligns across 9 bases. Sequencing was performed on PBMCs. The CDR3 spells CASSRDRVRQPQHF. DNA for the CDR3: TGTGCCAGCAGCCGGGACAGGGTAAGGCAGCCCCAGCATTTT.